Listed here are 18 T cell receptor beta chains from one sample, sequenced in a study of blood T cell repertoires in COVID-19. Here immunoSEQ multiplex PCR was the method, and the copy in TCRdb shows in-frame clones only, minus some. The sample includes under 200,000 clones, roughly 80% of them seen just once. The specimen sequenced was peripheral blood. Every receptor here comes from a man aged 18 to 35 with active or convalescent COVID-19.

V usage is TRBV19 and J usage is TRBJ1-6, with 7 bases aligning to TRBD1. Germline assignment: CDR1 LNHDA and CDR2 SQIVND (reference sequence). This CDR3 spans 14 amino acids. V shed 5 bases, J shed 4 bases, and the junction held 2 bases outside the gene matches. The CDR3 DNA reads TGTGCCAGTAGTGCACAGGGGTATAATTCACCCCTCCACTTT. Protein: CASSAQGYNSPLHF.

This chain connects TRBV6-1 to TRBJ1-1; TRBD1 aligns across 7 bases. This CDR3 has 15 amino acids. Germline V CDR1 and CDR2: MNHNS, SASEGT. V gave up 1 base and J gave up 5 bases; unmatched junction bases: 7. Here the CDR3 reads CASSEGSTGRTEAFF. The DNA for the CDR3 is TGTGCCAGCAGTGAAGGGTCGACAGGGAGGACTGAAGCTTTCTTT.

The chain carries TRBV3-1 (or the pseudogene TRBV3-2) and TRBJ2-7, with D perhaps TRBD2 (6 bases). The CDR3 is made up of 14 amino acids. Germline-derived CDR1 and CDR2 are LGHDT and YNNKEL (reference sequence). Trimming removed 5 bases at V and 3 bases at J, with 14 bases between. CDR3 sequence (DNA): TGTGCCAGCAGCAGCGGTCAGCGGGTCTACGAGCAGTACTTC. Protein product: CASSSGQRVYEQYF.

This clone was picked up a small number of times. The V call is TRBV19, the J call TRBJ1-5; possibly TRBD1 for D (6 bases). The germline V and J ends were trimmed by 4 bases and 1 base, with 8 bases remaining between them. This CDR3 has 14 amino acids. The V gene's germline CDR1 is LNHDA and CDR2 SQIVND (reference sequence). The CDR3 here is CASSNRESNQPQHF. The CDR3 region has the DNA TGTGCCAGTAGTAACAGGGAGAGCAATCAGCCCCAGCATTTT.

This chain links TRBV9 with TRBJ1-6; 7 bases are shared with TRBD1. Germline assignment: CDR1 SGDLS and CDR2 YYNGEE. The length of the CDR3 is 14 residues. J was trimmed by 15 bases and V by 0 bases; bases with no gene match: 9. CDR3 in DNA: TGTGCCAGCAGCGTAGCTCATCAGGGACAGATCCTCCACTTT. It specifies CASSVAHQGQILHF.

The J gene is TRBJ1-4, the V gene TRBV4-2; no definite D call. V gave up 0 bases and J gave up 8 bases, with 4 bases separating them. Germline CDR1 is LGHNA and CDR2 is YNFKEQ. This CDR3 region has 12 residues. The chain's CDR3 is CASSQEREKLFF. The CDR3 DNA follows: TGTGCCAGCAGCCAAGAGCGGGAAAAACTGTTTTTT.

This chain joins TRBV28 and TRBJ1-5; 8 positions match TRBD1. The trim removed 2 bases at V and 2 bases at J, leaving 2 bases unmatched. Looked up from germline, CDR1 is MDHEN and CDR2 is SYDVKM. There are 15 residues in the CDR3. CDR3 residues: CASSLQGARNQPQHF. The DNA for the CDR3 is TGTGCCAGCAGTTTACAGGGGGCGCGCAATCAGCCCCAGCATTTT. Using reference TRBV28 and TRBJ1-5 for the parts outside the CDR3, the full variable domain is DVKVTQSSRYLVKRTGEKVFLECVQDMDHENMFWYRQDPGLGLRLIYFSYDVKMKEKGDIPEGYSVSREKKERFSLILESASTNQTSMYLCASSLQGARNQPQHFGDGTRLSIL.

This clone was counted between two and nine times. The rearrangement uses TRBV4-1 and TRBJ1-2; D unresolved. V was pared by 0 bases and J by 5 bases, with 4 bases between. Germline-derived CDR1 and CDR2 are MGHRA and YSYEKL. The CDR3 contains 12 residues. For the CDR3, the DNA is TGCGCCAGCAGCCAAGATCCATATGGCTACACCTTC. Its translation is CASSQDPYGYTF.

This clone has just a few counts. The chain is built from TRBV3-1 (or the pseudogene TRBV3-2) and TRBJ2-2; the match to TRBD2 covers 12 bases. Losses at the gene ends were 0 bases for V and 4 bases for J; bases not matched to a gene: 15. Germline V gene sequence: CDR1 LGHDT, CDR2 YNNKEL (reference sequence). CDR3 size: 21 residues. DNA for the CDR3: TGTGCCAGCAGCCAAGATCCCGCTTGGGCTAGCGGGGGGGTCCGCACCGGGGAGCTGTTTTTT. Protein sequence: CASSQDPAWASGGVRTGELFF.

The rearrangement uses TRBV9 and TRBJ1-5; D not resolved. The CDR3 sequence is 14 residues long. Germline V gives CDR1 SGDLS, CDR2 YYNGEE. V gave up 0 bases and J gave up 5 bases, with 9 bases separating them. CDR3 sequence (DNA): TGTGCCAGCAGCGTAGCCCCGAGGGATCAGCCCCAGCATTTT. Translated, it gives CASSVAPRDQPQHF. Based on the CDR3 plus reference TRBV9 and TRBJ1-5, the full variable domain is DSGVTQTPKHLITATGQRVTLRCSPRSGDLSVYWYQQSLDQGLQFLIQYYNGEERAKGNILERFSAQQFPDLHSELNLSSLELGDSALYFCASSVAPRDQPQHFGDGTRLSIL.

V and J are TRBV3-1 (or the pseudogene TRBV3-2) and TRBJ2-2, with D hard to call. CDR1 is LGHDT, CDR2 YNNKEL, per germline (reference sequence). This CDR3 spans 14 amino acids. V was pared by 1 base and J by 4 bases, with 7 bases between. The CDR3 loop is CASSQGARTGELFF. CDR3 bases: TGTGCCAGCAGCCAAGGGGCGCGCACCGGGGAGCTGTTTTTT.

This chain connects TRBV13 to TRBJ1-2, with TRBD1 identical over 11 bases. V was clipped by 5 bases and J by 6 bases; unmatched bases: 2. This CDR3 has 13 amino acids. The germline V gene has CDR1 PRHDT and CDR2 FYEKMQ (reference sequence). The chain's CDR3 is CASSRDRGNGYTF. The DNA for the CDR3 is TGTGCCAGCAGCCGGGACAGGGGGAATGGCTACACCTTC.

The chain carries TRBV7-9 and TRBJ2-3; tentative D call: TRBD1 (6 bases). This CDR3 is 14 amino acids long. V gave up 5 bases and J gave up 3 bases, with 12 bases separating them. Germline loops: CDR1 SEHNR, CDR2 FQNEAQ (reference sequence). The CDR3, as DNA: TGTGCCAGCAGCCCCGGGACAAGGACAGATACGCAGTATTTT. Its protein is CASSPGTRTDTQYF.

The CDR3 spells CASSREGRNEQFF. The CDR3 nucleotides are TGTGCCAGCAGCCGGGAGGGGAGAAATGAGCAGTTCTTC. V gene TRBV5-4 combines with J gene TRBJ2-1, with 8 nucleotides matching TRBD2. Germline CDR1 reads SGHNT; CDR2 reads YYREEE (reference sequence). Trimming removed 4 bases from V and 7 bases from J; junction bases left unmatched: 4. The CDR3 extends over 13 amino acids.

The rearrangement uses TRBV6-1 and TRBJ1-1; 8 bases align to TRBD1. Germline lookup yields CDR1 MNHNS and CDR2 SASEGT. The CDR3 has 13 amino acids. V lost 2 bases to trimming and J lost 9 bases; unmatched junction nucleotides: 5. CDR3 in DNA: TGTGCCAGCAGTGAAAGGCAGGGGGCAAAAGCTTTCTTT. Protein sequence: CASSERQGAKAFF.

This chain connects TRBV7-2 to TRBJ2-7; 9 nucleotides line up with TRBD1. This CDR3 is 16 amino acids long. V lost 5 bases to trimming and J lost 2 bases; unmatched junction nucleotides: 10. Germline loops: CDR1 SGHTA, CDR2 FQGNSA. Here the CDR3 reads CASSLGTGKGAYEQYF. CDR3 bases: TGTGCCAGCAGCCTCGGGACAGGGAAAGGGGCCTACGAGCAGTACTTC. The variable domain in full, with the rest retrieved from reference TRBV7-2 and TRBJ2-7, is GAGVSQSPSNKVTEKGKDVELRCDPISGHTALYWYRQSLGQGLEFLIYFQGNSAPDKSGLPSDRFSAERTGGSVSTLTIQRTQQEDSAVYLCASSLGTGKGAYEQYFGPGTRLTVT.

This clone is a singleton in its sample. V gene TRBV29-1 combines with J gene TRBJ1-1; TRBD1 might be the D (6 bases). Looked up from germline, CDR1 is SQVTM and CDR2 is ANQGSEA. V dropped 7 bases and J dropped 4 bases, with 16 bases sitting between them. CDR3 size: 13 residues. CDR3 residues: CSAEQGGSTEAFF. The CDR3 DNA sequence: TGCAGCGCAGAACAGGGCGGGAGCACTGAAGCTTTCTTT.

CDR3 loop: CASSPGTVNSPLHF. The CDR3 coding sequence is TGTGCCAGTAGTCCGGGGACAGTGAATTCACCCCTCCACTTT. This sequence joins TRBV19 and TRBJ1-6; 7 nucleotides line up with TRBD1. The CDR3 extends over 14 amino acids. Germline V gene sequence: CDR1 LNHDA, CDR2 SQIVND (reference sequence). With 5 bases clipped from V and 7 bases from J, the junction kept 5 bases outside the gene matches.